Detailed here is one T cell receptor (beta chain). Its antigen is not known. CDR3 length: 15 residues. Germline V gives CDR1 SGHNT, CDR2 YYREEE (reference sequence). Trimming removed 0 bases from V and 2 bases from J, with 9 bases in between. Some clones are missing from TCRdb's copy, which holds only in-frame ones; the method was immunoSEQ multiplex PCR. The sample consists of tens of thousands of clones, around 91% of them appearing once. These data are taken from a study of identifying expanded T cells in peripheral blood. Study conclusions and caveats: Technical replicates showed 0.9 to 1.5 changed clones; around two weeks around 15; four weeks 19. Variance in clone template counts between approximately 2-week samples significantly increased with total template count across all healthy donors.

The genes are TRBV5-4 and TRBJ1-5, with TRBD1 as a possible D gene (5 bases). The sample comprised blood. The sequence derives from a person aged 18 to 70 in good health. The CDR3 spells CASSLAPTGNQPQHF. The CDR3 region has the DNA TGTGCCAGCAGCTTGGCCCCGACAGGCAATCAGCCCCAGCATTTT.